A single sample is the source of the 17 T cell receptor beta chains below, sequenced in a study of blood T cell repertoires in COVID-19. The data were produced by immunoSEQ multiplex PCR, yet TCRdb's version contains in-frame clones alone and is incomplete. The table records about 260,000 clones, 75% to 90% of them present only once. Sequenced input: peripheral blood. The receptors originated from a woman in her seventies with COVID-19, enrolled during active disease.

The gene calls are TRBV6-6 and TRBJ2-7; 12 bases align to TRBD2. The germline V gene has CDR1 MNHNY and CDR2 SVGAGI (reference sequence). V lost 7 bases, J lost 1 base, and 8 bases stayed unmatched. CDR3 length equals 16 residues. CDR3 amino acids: CASTQSLAGGSYEQYF. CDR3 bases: TGTGCCAGCACCCAGTCGCTAGCGGGAGGGTCCTACGAGCAGTACTTC.

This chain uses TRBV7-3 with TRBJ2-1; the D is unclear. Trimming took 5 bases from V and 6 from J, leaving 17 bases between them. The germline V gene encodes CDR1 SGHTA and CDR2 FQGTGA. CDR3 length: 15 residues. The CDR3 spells CASSLYVRRSNEQFF. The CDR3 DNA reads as TGTGCCAGCAGCCTATACGTCCGCCGGAGCAATGAGCAGTTCTTC.

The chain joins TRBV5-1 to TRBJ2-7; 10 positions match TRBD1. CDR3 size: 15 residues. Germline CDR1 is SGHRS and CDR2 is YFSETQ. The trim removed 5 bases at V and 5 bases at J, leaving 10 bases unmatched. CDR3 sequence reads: CASSYPGTGVHEQYF. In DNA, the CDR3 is TGCGCCAGCAGTTATCCCGGGACAGGGGTCCACGAGCAGTACTTC.

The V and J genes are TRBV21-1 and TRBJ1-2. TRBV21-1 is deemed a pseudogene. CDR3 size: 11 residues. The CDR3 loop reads CASRGSFGYTF. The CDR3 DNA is TGTGCCAGCAGGGGGAGTTTTGGCTACACCTTC.

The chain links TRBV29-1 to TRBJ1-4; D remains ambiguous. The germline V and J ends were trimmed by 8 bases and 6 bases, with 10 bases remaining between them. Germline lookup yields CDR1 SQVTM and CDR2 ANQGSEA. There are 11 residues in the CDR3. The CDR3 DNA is TGCAGCATCTGGGAGTATGAAAAACTGTTTTTT. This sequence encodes CSIWEYEKLFF. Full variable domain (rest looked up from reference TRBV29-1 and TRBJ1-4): SAVISQKPSRDICQRGTSLTIQCQVDSQVTMMFWYRQQPGQSLTLIATANQGSEATYESGFVIDKFPISRPNLTFSTLTVSNMSPEDSSIYLCSIWEYEKLFFGSGTQLSVL.

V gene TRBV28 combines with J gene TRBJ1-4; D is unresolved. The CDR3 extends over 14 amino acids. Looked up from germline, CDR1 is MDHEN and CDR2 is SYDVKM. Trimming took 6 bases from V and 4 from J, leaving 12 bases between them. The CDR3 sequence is CASRGTGDNEKLFF. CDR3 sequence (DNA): TGTGCCAGCAGGGGAACCGGGGATAATGAAAAACTGTTTTTT.

The CDR3 nucleotides read TGTGCCAGCAGCCGCCGGACTAGCGGGAGCGAGCAGTACTTC. This encodes CASSRRTSGSEQYF. This chain links TRBV28 with TRBJ2-7, with 13 bases identical to TRBD2. This CDR3 contains 14 residues. CDR1 is MDHEN and CDR2 is SYDVKM in the germline V gene. V trimming: 6 bases; J trimming: 6 bases; junction bases outside the gene matches: 5.

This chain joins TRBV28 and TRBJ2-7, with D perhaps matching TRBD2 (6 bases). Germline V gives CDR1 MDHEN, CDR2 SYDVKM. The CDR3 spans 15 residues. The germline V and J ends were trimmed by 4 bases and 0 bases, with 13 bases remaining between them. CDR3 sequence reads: CASSSGTGSSYEQYF. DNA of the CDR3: TGTGCCAGCAGTTCCGGGACTGGAAGCTCCTACGAGCAGTACTTC.

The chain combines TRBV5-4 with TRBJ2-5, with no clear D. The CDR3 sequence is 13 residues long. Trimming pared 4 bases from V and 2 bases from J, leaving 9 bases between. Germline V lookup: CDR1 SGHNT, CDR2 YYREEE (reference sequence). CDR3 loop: CASSVIDQETQYF. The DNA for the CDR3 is TGTGCCAGCAGCGTTATAGATCAAGAGACCCAGTACTTC.

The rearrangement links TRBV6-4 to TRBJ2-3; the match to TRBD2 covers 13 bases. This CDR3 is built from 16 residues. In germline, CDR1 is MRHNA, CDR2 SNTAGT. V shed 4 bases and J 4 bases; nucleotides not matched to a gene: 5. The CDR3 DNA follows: TGTGCCAGCAGTGCCGAACTAGCGGGAGGGGCAGATACGCAGTATTTT. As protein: CASSAELAGGADTQYF.

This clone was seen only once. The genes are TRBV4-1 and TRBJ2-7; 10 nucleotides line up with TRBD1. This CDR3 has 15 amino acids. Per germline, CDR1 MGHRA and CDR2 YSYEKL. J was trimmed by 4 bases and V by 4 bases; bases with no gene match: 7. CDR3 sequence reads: CASSRRDRGWYEQYF. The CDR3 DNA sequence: TGCGCCAGCAGCCGACGGGACAGGGGTTGGTACGAGCAGTACTTC.

CDR3 in DNA: TGTGCCAGCAGCCAAGATTGGGTGGCGGGAGGAACTGAAGCTTTCTTT. Amino acids: CASSQDWVAGGTEAFF. The chain carries TRBV14 and TRBJ1-1, with unresolved D. The germline gives CDR1 SGHDN, CDR2 FVKESK. There are 16 residues in the CDR3. Trimming cost V 0 bases and J 5 bases, with 16 bases left between them. The full variable domain, completed using reference TRBV14 and TRBJ1-1, is EAGVTQFPSHSVIEKGQTVTLRCDPISGHDNLYWYRRVMGKEIKFLLHFVKESKQDESGMPNNRFLAERTGGTYSTLKVQPAELEDSGVYFCASSQDWVAGGTEAFFGQGTRLTVV.

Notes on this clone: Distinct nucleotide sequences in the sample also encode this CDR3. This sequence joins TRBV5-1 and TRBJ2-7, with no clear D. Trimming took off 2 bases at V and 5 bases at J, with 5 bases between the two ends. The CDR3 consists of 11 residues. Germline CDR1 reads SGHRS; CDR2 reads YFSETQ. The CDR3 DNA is TGCGCCAGCAGCTTCCGGGACGAGCAGTACTTC. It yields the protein CASSFRDEQYF.

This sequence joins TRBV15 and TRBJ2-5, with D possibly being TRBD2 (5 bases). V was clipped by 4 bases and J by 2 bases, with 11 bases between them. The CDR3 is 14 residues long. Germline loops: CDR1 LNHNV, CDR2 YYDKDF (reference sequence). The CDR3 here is CATSMWGAQETQYF. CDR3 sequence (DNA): TGTGCCACCAGCATGTGGGGAGCTCAAGAGACCCAGTACTTC.

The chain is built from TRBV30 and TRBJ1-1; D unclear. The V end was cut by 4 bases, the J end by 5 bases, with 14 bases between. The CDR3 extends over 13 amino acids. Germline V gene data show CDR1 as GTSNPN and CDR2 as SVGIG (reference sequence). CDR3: CAWIRESGTEAFF. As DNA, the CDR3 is TGTGCCTGGATCCGGGAGAGCGGGACTGAAGCTTTCTTT.

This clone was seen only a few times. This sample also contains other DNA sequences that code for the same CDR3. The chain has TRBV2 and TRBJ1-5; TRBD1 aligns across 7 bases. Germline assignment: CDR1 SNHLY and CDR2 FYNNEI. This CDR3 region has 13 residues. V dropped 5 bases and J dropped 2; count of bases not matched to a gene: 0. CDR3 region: CASSTGGNQPQHF. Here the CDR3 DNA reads TGTGCCAGCAGTACAGGGGGCAATCAGCCCCAGCATTTT.

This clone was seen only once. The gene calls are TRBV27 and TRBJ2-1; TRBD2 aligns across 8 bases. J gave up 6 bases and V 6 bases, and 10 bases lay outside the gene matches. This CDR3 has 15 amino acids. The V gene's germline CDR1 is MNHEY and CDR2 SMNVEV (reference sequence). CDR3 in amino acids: CASRWSGSSFNEQFF. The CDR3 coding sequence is TGTGCCAGCAGATGGAGCGGGAGCTCTTTCAATGAGCAGTTCTTC.